Included here is one TCR beta chain sequence, with context. This CDR3 comprises 13 residues. V was trimmed by 1 base and J by 7 bases, leaving 10 bases between them. From germline, CDR1 is MNHNS and CDR2 SASEGT. The data belong to a study of blood T cell repertoires in COVID-19. Authors' data handling: Estimation of nucleated cell counts was performed using reference gene primer amplification. TCRdb keeps only in-frame clones here, not all; method: immunoSEQ multiplex PCR. For V, J and clone size, that table is used; D and trimming come from the DNA. The sample consists of approximately 200,000 clones, around 80% of them appearing once.

The rearrangement links TRBV6-1 to TRBJ1-2; D ambiguous. The TCR originated in a woman in her 40s with acute COVID-19. The sample taken for sequencing was PBMCs or T cells enriched from blood (not recorded which). Here the CDR3 reads CASSEGLRSGYTF. In DNA, the CDR3 is TGTGCCAGCAGTGAAGGCCTTAGGAGTGGCTACACCTTC.